This entry features one TCR beta chain sequence. CDR1 SEHNR and CDR2 FQNEAQ come from the germline V gene (reference sequence). Trimming cost V 6 bases and J 4 bases, with 6 bases left between them. This CDR3 contains 11 residues. PCR employed 60 Vbeta and 13 Jbeta primers. TCRdb's table, derived via immunoSEQ multiplex PCR, lists solely in-frame clones and lacks some. In the table there are a few hundred thousand clones, roughly 80% of which are singletons. These data belong to a study of cytomegalovirus exposure and HLA in healthy donors. The V gene is TRBV7-9, the J gene TRBJ1-1; D not certain. This clonotype was sampled from a man aged 25 to 40 in good health and CMV-seronegative. The material sequenced was PBMCs. In DNA, the CDR3 is TGTGCCAGCAGTACGGGCACTGAAGCTTTCTTT. It translates to CASSTGTEAFF.